This T cell receptor beta chain comes out of a study of blood T cells in healthy people across ages. Turning to the study itself: The capture of about one barcoded beta molecule per two T cells was achieved by template switching. Broader study findings: Possibly, changes in expanded clonotypes were confounded because donor CMV status was unknown.

In terms of origin and age, donors were healthy Caucasian individuals from Russia aged 6 to 90. Investigators took roughly 10 milliliters of peripheral blood from every donor. Combining a sample-barcoded 5' primer with a J-beta primer mix, a second PCR ran for roughly 6 to 12 cycles. MiXCR, applied by TCRdb to the 5' RACE reads, yields one record per CDR3 protein. Of about 640,000 distinct CDR3 sequences listed, over 40% are singletons. Per the germline V gene, CDR1 is LGHNA and CDR2 is YSLEER. The CDR3 spans 16 residues. After removal of 1 base from V and 7 bases from J, the junction contained 6 bases not matched to a gene. A word on this clonotype: Its target is not known.

The sequencing sample was made of blood. The origin of this receptor is a man older than 75 in good health. The chain recombines TRBV4-3 with TRBJ1-6; 8 bases are a match to TRBD1. CDR3 nucleotides: TGCGCCAGCAGCCAAGCCAGGGACAGGCACAATTCACCCCTCCACTTT. As protein: CASSQARDRHNSPLHF.